The text below deals with one T cell receptor beta chain. In the authors' workflow: By means of reference gene primer amplification, nucleated cell counts were estimated. Only in-frame clones appear in the TCRdb table, and some are missing; sequencing was by immunoSEQ multiplex PCR. V and J calls and clone size come straight from that table; D and trimming were deduced from the DNA. In the table there are approximately 81,000 clones, around 91% of which are singletons. These data belong to a study of blood T cell repertoires in COVID-19. Study-wide context: COVID-19 samples from acute and convalescent phases originated in the United States, Italy and Spain. T cells, B-cell-depleted T cells, or PBMCs provided the cDNA or gDNA that served as material.

Trimming took 10 bases from V and 0 from J, leaving 13 bases between them. Germline values: CDR1 SNHLY, CDR2 FYNNEI. The CDR3 loop spans 14 amino acids. The V gene is TRBV2, the J gene TRBJ2-1; D perhaps matches TRBD1 (6 bases). The material sequenced was peripheral blood. The receptor comes from a man in his 70s with active or convalescent COVID-19. As DNA, the CDR3 is TGTGCCAACCTAGGACAGAGCTCCTACAATGAGCAGTTCTTC. Translation gives CANLGQSSYNEQFF.